This T cell receptor beta chain was captured in a study of T cell repertoires in ileal Crohn's disease. Time point reported: proximal margin of the surgical specimen (macroscopically non-inflamed). Germline V gene lookup returns CDR1 MRHNA and CDR2 SNTAGT. This CDR3 is 15 amino acids long. The ends were cut back, 6 bases at V and 0 bases at J, with 9 bases in the middle. Here immunoSEQ multiplex PCR was the method, and the copy in TCRdb shows in-frame clones only, minus some. The table records several thousand clones, around four fifths of them present only once. This clonotype was sampled from an adult with Crohn's disease. Sequences were obtained from ileal tissue. The rearrangement uses TRBV6-4 and TRBJ2-6; D not certain. The CDR3 region is CASSPSDSGANVLTF. The DNA of the CDR3 is TGTGCCAGCAGCCCCAGCGACTCTGGGGCCAACGTCCTGACTTTC.